The sequence of this T cell receptor (beta chain) was determined in a study of T cells in Graves' hyperthyroidism and ophthalmopathy. On this clonotype: The antigen remains undetermined.

Amplification of TCR beta CDR3 regions used RNA as the template. TCR CDR3 regions were first amplified by RT-PCR with HTBI primers. TCRdb redid the calling of the multiplex PCR reads with MiXCR, one entry per CDR3 protein. The sample includes about 700,000 distinct CDR3 sequences, around 13% of them seen just once. Used for diagnoses were clinical symptoms, serum thyroxine and TRAb, thyroid ultrasound and orbital computed tomography. Study-level points and caveats: Ophthalmopathy was separated from stable hyperthyroidism by a 13 V-J model. Peripheral blood also featured most of the thyroid clonotypes expanded above 0.001.

This receptor was obtained from a woman between 18 and 30 years old with Graves' hyperthyroidism. The sequenced sample consisted of blood.

The CDR3 sequence: CSVEDRDRDFGGNTIYF. Here the CDR3 DNA reads TGCAGCGTTGAAGATCGCGACAGGGACTTTGGTGGAAACACCATATATTTT. The chain links TRBV29-1 to TRBJ1-3; 7 bases map to TRBD1. CDR1 is SQVTM, CDR2 ANQGSEA, per germline. There are 17 residues in the CDR3. The V gene end was trimmed by 0 bases and the J gene end by 3 bases; junction bases not matched to a gene: 11. Looking up the rest from reference TRBV29-1 and TRBJ1-3 gives the full variable domain: SAVISQKPSRDICQRGTSLTIQCQVDSQVTMMFWYRQQPGQSLTLIATANQGSEATYESGFVIDKFPISRPNLTFSTLTVSNMSPEDSSIYLCSVEDRDRDFGGNTIYFGEGSWLTVV.